These 25 T cell receptor beta chains were sequenced from one sample in a study of shared clonotypes between healthy human individuals. Here immunoSEQ multiplex PCR was the method, and the copy in TCRdb shows in-frame clones only, minus some. Counted here are about 490,000 clones, around 80% occurring once; the ten biggest clones make up 10% to 15%. The sequenced sample was PBMCs. These receptors all come from a woman between 40 and 55 years old in good health. Some clones in this sample may be carry-over from other donors' samples.

The chain joins TRBV27 to TRBJ1-5; TRBD1 is a possible D gene (5 bases). From germline, CDR1 is MNHEY and CDR2 SMNVEV (reference sequence). V was pared by 9 bases and J by 0 bases, with 18 bases between. CDR3 length: 16 amino acids. The CDR3 DNA reads as TGTGCCAGGCAGAGGGGTACCGATTATAGCAATCAGCCCCAGCATTTT. This encodes CARQRGTDYSNQPQHF.

A single count supports this clone. The gene calls are TRBV10-2 and TRBJ2-3; D ambiguous. V lost 11 bases, J lost 6 bases, and 6 bases lay in between. The germline CDR1 and CDR2 sequences are WSHSY and SAAADI. The CDR3 runs 9 residues. The CDR3 protein is CAVGDTQYF. In nucleotides, the CDR3 is TGCGCCGTGGGGGATACGCAGTATTTT.

The J gene is TRBJ2-4, the V gene TRBV6-1; 9 bases align to TRBD2. Germline assignment: CDR1 MNHNS and CDR2 SASEGT. Unmatched junction bases numbered 19, after V lost 7 bases and J lost 15 bases. CDR3 length: 15 amino acids. CDR3 region: CASNPRLAAGGWTYF. In DNA, the CDR3 is TGTGCCAGCAACCCTAGACTAGCGGCAGGAGGCTGGACGTACTTC.

CDR3 in amino acids: CASSERVGQGYGYTF. CDR3 coding DNA: TGTGCCAGCAGTGAAAGGGTGGGACAGGGGTATGGCTACACCTTC. The chain recombines TRBV2 with TRBJ1-2; 10 nucleotides agree with TRBD1. V was pared by 2 bases and J by 5 bases, with 5 bases of the junction left unmatched. This CDR3 spans 15 amino acids. The germline V gene has CDR1 SNHLY and CDR2 FYNNEI.

This clone has a handful of counts. This rearrangement joins TRBV6-1 to TRBJ1-1; the match to TRBD1 covers 10 bases. This CDR3 contains 15 residues. Germline-derived CDR1 and CDR2 are MNHNS and SASEGT. J was trimmed by 4 bases and V by 5 bases; bases with no gene match: 7. The CDR3 is CASSKGTGEGTEAFF. CDR3 bases: TGTGCCAGCAGTAAGGGGACAGGGGAAGGCACTGAAGCTTTCTTT.

This clone was observed many times. The chain links TRBV30 to TRBJ2-5, with TRBD1 as a possible D gene (6 bases). V was clipped by 2 bases and J by 1 base, with 8 bases between them. Germline V gene lookup returns CDR1 GTSNPN and CDR2 SVGIG (reference sequence). The CDR3 covers 13 residues. Here the CDR3 DNA reads TGTGCCTGGAGTAGGGGGACCCAAGAGACCCAGTACTTC. Amino acids: CAWSRGTQETQYF.

This clone was seen many times. The CDR3 DNA reads as TGCGCCAGCAGCTTGCTTGGAGTGAACACTGAAGCTTTCTTT. Its translation is CASSLLGVNTEAFF. V usage is TRBV5-1 and J usage is TRBJ1-1, with no clear D. The CDR3 has 14 amino acids. V was pared by 1 base and J by 0 bases, with 7 bases between. CDR1 is SGHRS, CDR2 YFSETQ, per germline.

V usage is TRBV7-6 and J usage is TRBJ2-5; unclear D gene. The germline CDR1 and CDR2 sequences are SGHVS and FNYEAQ. Trimming took 5 bases from V and 4 from J, leaving 11 bases between them. This CDR3 is 13 amino acids long. CDR3 sequence (DNA): TGTGCCAGCAGCAGAATGGCAATAGAGACCCAGTACTTC. The encoded protein is CASSRMAIETQYF.

V usage is TRBV5-1 and J usage is TRBJ2-7, with 9 bases aligning to TRBD1. The CDR3 is 14 amino acids. CDR1 is SGHRS, CDR2 YFSETQ, per germline. Germline trimming cut 3 bases from V and 2 bases from J; bases unmatched to any gene: 3. The CDR3 region has the DNA TGCGCCAGCAGCTGGGACAGGGCCCCCTACGAGCAGTACTTC. This gives the protein CASSWDRAPYEQYF.

The gene calls are TRBV19 and TRBJ2-1; TRBD2 matches at 15 bases. Per germline, CDR1 LNHDA and CDR2 SQIVND (reference sequence). This CDR3 spans 18 amino acids. V was clipped by 9 bases and J by 1 base; unmatched bases: 10. This CDR3 reads CASGKGLAGGRSYNEQFF. In nucleotides, the CDR3 is TGTGCCAGCGGTAAGGGACTAGCGGGAGGTAGGTCCTACAATGAGCAGTTCTTC.

The J gene is TRBJ2-5, the V gene TRBV11-2; D uncertain. The germline V gene encodes CDR1 SGHAT and CDR2 FQNNGV. Trimming removed 4 bases from V and 1 base from J, with 7 bases in between. The length of the CDR3 is 13 residues. The CDR3 DNA reads as TGTGCCAGCAGCTCTAGGACCCAAGAGACCCAGTACTTC. This translates into CASSSRTQETQYF. The full variable domain, with the rest looked up from reference TRBV11-2 and TRBJ2-5, is EAGVAQSPRYKIIEKRQSVAFWCNPISGHATLYWYQQILGQGPKLLIQFQNNGVVDDSQLPKDRFSAERLKGVDSTLKIQPAKLEDSAVYLCASSSRTQETQYFGPGTRLLVL.

In this sample, this clone turned up many times. The chain carries TRBV5-1 and TRBJ1-5; D is uncertain. The CDR3 length is 13 residues. V lost 3 bases and J 11 bases, leaving 15 bases between the germline ends. Germline V CDR1 and CDR2: SGHRS, YFSETQ. CDR3 in DNA: TGCGCCAGCAGCTGGATTAGTGGGGAGGCCCAGCATTTT. It specifies CASSWISGEAQHF.

CDR3 in DNA: TGTGCCAGCAGGCTCCAGGGATTGTACGAGCAGTACTTC. Its protein product is CASRLQGLYEQYF. The rearrangement links TRBV5-4 to TRBJ2-7; tentatively, D is TRBD1 (5 bases). The germline CDR1 and CDR2 sequences are SGHNT and YYREEE (reference sequence). The CDR3 spans 13 residues. Trimming pared 5 bases from V and 4 bases from J, leaving 13 bases between.

A note on this clone: A much more abundant neighbour one base away suggests this may be a read error. This chain's CDR3 is CAGSPIGPMSGQYF. Here the CDR3 DNA reads TGTGCCGGCAGCCCAATCGGTCCTATGTCGGGCCAGTACTTC. V usage is TRBV7-2 and J usage is TRBJ2-5, with D hard to call. The CDR3 totals 14 residues. In germline, CDR1 is SGHTA, CDR2 FQGNSA. Supplemented by reference TRBV7-2 and TRBJ2-5, the full variable domain reads GAGVSQSPSNKVTEKGKDVELRCDPISGHTALYWYRQSLGQGLEFLIYFQGNSAPDKSGLPSDRFSAERTGGSVSTLTIQRTQQEDSAVYLCAGSPIGPMSGQYFGPGTRLLVL.

The chain links TRBV5-1 to TRBJ1-2; D is ambiguous. Germline V gene sequence: CDR1 SGHRS, CDR2 YFSETQ. The CDR3 contains 14 residues. The V end was cut by 3 bases, the J end by 3 bases, with 12 bases between. The CDR3 sequence is CASSSFGIDYGYTF. The CDR3 nucleotides read TGCGCCAGCAGCTCCTTTGGTATCGACTATGGCTACACCTTC.

As for this clone: Other DNA variants within this sample encode the same CDR3. The genes are TRBV28 and TRBJ2-1; 8 bases are a match to TRBD2. CDR1 is MDHEN, CDR2 SYDVKM, per germline. The V and J ends lost 3 bases and 2 bases, in that order; junction bases with no gene match: 3. The length of the CDR3 is 15 residues. CDR3 bases: TGTGCCAGCAGTTTGGGCGGGGGGACCTACAATGAGCAGTTCTTC. It specifies CASSLGGGTYNEQFF.

The CDR3 here is CASSLWTVSDEQFF. The CDR3 coding sequence is TGTGCCAGCAGCTTGTGGACAGTATCGGATGAGCAGTTCTTC. This rearrangement joins TRBV5-4 to TRBJ2-1; tentatively, D is TRBD1 (6 bases). V gave up 1 base and J gave up 8 bases, with 13 bases separating them. CDR1 is SGHNT and CDR2 is YYREEE in the germline V gene (reference sequence). CDR3 length equals 14 residues.

The chain links TRBV5-1 to TRBJ2-7, with a possible D match to TRBD2 (7 bases). Germline values: CDR1 SGHRS, CDR2 YFSETQ. The ends were cut back, 2 bases at V and 5 bases at J, with 17 bases in the middle. The CDR3 is 15 amino acids. CDR3 sequence reads: CASSFVGGQWNEQYF. Written as DNA, the CDR3 is TGCGCCAGCAGCTTCGTCGGGGGGCAGTGGAACGAGCAGTACTTC.

J is TRBJ2-1 and V is TRBV7-2, with D perhaps matching TRBD1 or TRBD2 (5 bases each). The CDR3 has 18 amino acids. CDR1 SGHTA and CDR2 FQGNSA come from the germline V gene. Trimming removed 3 bases at V and 0 bases at J, with 18 bases between. The CDR3 DNA follows: TGTGCCAGCAGCTTGACGCAACCGGGACCCAGCTCCTACAATGAGCAGTTCTTC. Translation: CASSLTQPGPSSYNEQFF.

V is TRBV6-4 and J is TRBJ2-3; no clear D. This CDR3 contains 14 residues. Between the trimmed V and J ends, which lost 2 bases and 6 bases, there was a span of 12 bases. CDR1 is MRHNA and CDR2 is SNTAGT in the germline V gene. For the CDR3, the DNA is TGTGCCAGCAGTGACGTGGACCACTCTGATACGCAGTATTTT. It codes for CASSDVDHSDTQYF.

The rearrangement uses TRBV20-1 and TRBJ2-5; D is uncertain. Germline V gives CDR1 DFQATT, CDR2 SNEGSKA (reference sequence). Between the trimmed V and J ends, which lost 1 base and 7 bases, there was a span of 4 bases. The CDR3 loop spans 10 amino acids. The CDR3 DNA reads as TGCAGTGCTAGAGCTGGGACCCAGTACTTC. Protein product: CSARAGTQYF.

This sequence joins TRBV28 and TRBJ1-2, with D hard to call. Germline lookup yields CDR1 MDHEN and CDR2 SYDVKM. CDR3 length: 15 amino acids. Deletions cut 2 bases from V and 3 bases from J, with 13 bases between. CDR3 region: CASSLNGVMDYGYTF. The CDR3 nucleotides read TGTGCCAGCAGTTTAAACGGGGTAATGGACTATGGCTACACCTTC.

The gene calls are TRBV7-3 and TRBJ2-5; TRBD2 might be the D (5 bases). Trimming stripped 5 bases from V and 5 bases from J, with 12 bases between. The CDR3 is 13 residues long. From germline, CDR1 is SGHTA and CDR2 FQGTGA. CDR3 sequence reads: CASSPGFGETQYF. CDR3 sequence (DNA): TGTGCCAGCAGCCCGGGGTTCGGGGAGACCCAGTACTTC.

The table lists this clone with a count of one. The chain uses TRBV28 and TRBJ1-5; 9 bases agree with TRBD1. Per the germline V gene, CDR1 is MDHEN and CDR2 is SYDVKM. CDR3 length: 17 amino acids. The J segment lost 9 bases and the V segment lost 5 bases, leaving 17 bases of the junction unmatched. The CDR3 spells CASSTQGLGQGGRPQHF. Written as DNA, the CDR3 is TGTGCCAGCAGTACCCAAGGTTTGGGACAGGGAGGTCGGCCCCAGCATTTT.

The chain is built from TRBV7-9 and TRBJ2-5; 9 bases are a match to TRBD1. CDR3 size: 16 residues. CDR1 is SEHNR, CDR2 FQNEAQ, per germline (reference sequence). The V gene end was trimmed by 7 bases and the J gene end by 5 bases; junction bases not matched to a gene: 14. CDR3 region: CASNPPSGTGKETQYF. The CDR3 region has the DNA TGTGCCAGCAACCCGCCGTCCGGGACAGGGAAGGAGACCCAGTACTTC.